Presented here are 8 T cell receptor beta chains from one specimen sequenced in a study of blood T cell repertoires in COVID-19. Produced via immunoSEQ multiplex PCR; TCRdb's table is partial and in-frame only. The sample carries roughly 260,000 clones, roughly 80% recorded once. Sequencing was done on a sample of peripheral blood. These receptors all come from a middle-aged woman with active or convalescent COVID-19.

Only one count was recorded for this clone. The gene calls are TRBV5-1 and TRBJ1-4; D possibly corresponds to TRBD1 (5 bases). The CDR3 runs to 13 residues. CDR1 is SGHRS and CDR2 is YFSETQ in the germline V gene. V lost 7 bases and J lost 3, with 10 bases in between. Written as DNA, the CDR3 is TGCGCCAGCCAAGGGGAACCTAATGAAAAACTGTTTTTT. This gives the protein CASQGEPNEKLFF.

This rearrangement joins TRBV7-6 to TRBJ2-7; D possibly corresponds to TRBD1 (5 bases). CDR1 is SGHVS and CDR2 is FNYEAQ in the germline V gene. This CDR3 spans 15 amino acids. Between the trimmed V and J ends, which lost 5 bases and 4 bases, there was a span of 18 bases. CDR3 protein: CASSRDSNYVYEQYF. The CDR3 DNA sequence: TGTGCCAGCAGCCGCGACAGTAACTATGTTTACGAGCAGTACTTC.

The genes are TRBV25-1 and TRBJ1-4; possible D gene TRBD1, 6 bases. Trimming took off 10 bases at V and 8 bases at J, with 14 bases between the two ends. The CDR3 is 12 amino acids. CDR1 is MGHDK and CDR2 is SYGVNS in the germline V gene. The CDR3 loop reads CATQQGLEKLFF. CDR3 bases: TGTGCCACCCAACAGGGTTTGGAAAAACTGTTTTTT.

The chain links TRBV7-2 to TRBJ2-4, with 7 nucleotides matching TRBD1. CDR3 size: 16 residues. The germline CDR1 and CDR2 sequences are SGHTA and FQGNSA. V lost 3 bases, J lost 6 bases, and 11 bases stayed unmatched. CDR3 in DNA: TGTGCCAGCAGCTTTGTGTCAGGGGGTGGGAGAAACATTCAGTACTTC. As protein: CASSFVSGGGRNIQYF. The full variable domain, rest sourced from reference TRBV7-2 and TRBJ2-4, is GAGVSQSPSNKVTEKGKDVELRCDPISGHTALYWYRQSLGQGLEFLIYFQGNSAPDKSGLPSDRFSAERTGGSVSTLTIQRTQQEDSAVYLCASSFVSGGGRNIQYFGAGTRLSVL.

The chain links TRBV25-1 to TRBJ1-6; D remains unclear. The CDR3 covers 11 residues. Trimming took 8 bases from V and 15 from J, leaving 14 bases between them. Germline values: CDR1 MGHDK, CDR2 SYGVNS. The CDR3 DNA follows: TGTGCCAGCGGCGAGAGCGGCAGCCTCCACTTT. Its translation: CASGESGSLHF. The full variable domain, in which reference TRBV25-1 and TRBJ1-6 provide the parts outside the CDR3, is EADIYQTPRYLVIGTGKKITLECSQTMGHDKMYWYQQDPGMELHLIHYSYGVNSTEKGDLSSESTVSRIRTEHFPLTLESARPSHTSQYLCASGESGSLHFGNGTRLTVT.

J is TRBJ2-7 and V is TRBV19; no clear D. Deletions cut 3 bases from V and 9 bases from J, with 15 bases between. Germline CDR1 LNHDA, CDR2 SQIVND (reference sequence). There are 13 residues in the CDR3. The CDR3 sequence: CASSIRGTTRQYF. Written as DNA, the CDR3 is TGTGCCAGTAGTATCCGAGGAACTACGAGGCAGTACTTC.

This rearrangement joins TRBV29-1 to TRBJ1-2, with D possibly matching TRBD1 (5 bases). This CDR3 has 13 residues. V dropped 3 bases and J dropped 0 bases, with 8 bases sitting between them. Germline assignment: CDR1 SQVTM and CDR2 ANQGSEA. Here the CDR3 DNA reads TGCAGCGTTGACGGGGGTCCTAACTATGGCTACACCTTC. This sequence encodes CSVDGGPNYGYTF.

J is TRBJ1-6 and V is TRBV3-1 (or the pseudogene TRBV3-2); D is uncertain. Germline V gene data show CDR1 as LGHDT and CDR2 as YNNKEL (reference sequence). This CDR3 has 16 residues. V lost 1 base and J lost 10, with 17 bases in between. DNA of the CDR3: TGTGCCAGCAGCCAAGCCATCCGCGTTAGCGACTCACCCCTCCACTTT. Translating it yields CASSQAIRVSDSPLHF.